Listed below are T cell receptor beta chains from one sample, sequenced in a study of blood T cell repertoires in COVID-19. The protocol was immunoSEQ multiplex PCR, while the TCRdb copy is restricted to in-frame clones and leaves out a portion. The sample lists 400,000 to 550,000 clones; around 88% were seen once. The sample taken for sequencing was peripheral blood. Receptors originate from a woman aged 25 to 39 with acute or convalescent COVID-19. Each CDR3 is given with its conserved first and last residue. The D gene is left open where the match is weak. Size is omitted from some rows. Given values are once, few, many or a class for expanded clones.

V	D	J	size	CDR3	DNA
TRBV5-1	NA	TRBJ1-2	NA	CASSSPGGGYYTF	TGCGCCAGCAGCTCGCCCGGGGGGGGTTACTACACCTTC
TRBV14	TRBD1	TRBJ2-2	NA	CASSHGQGNTGELFF	TGTGCCAGCAGCCACGGACAGGGGAACACCGGGGAGCTGTTTTTT
TRBV10-1	NA	TRBJ1-6	NA	CASSEGRQNSPLHF	TGCGCCAGCAGTGAGGGTAGACAAAATTCACCCCTCCACTTT
TRBV24-1	NA	TRBJ2-6	NA	CATSSGAGGANVLTF	TGTGCCACCAGTTCAGGGGCCGGTGGGGCCAACGTCCTGACTTTC
TRBV5-1	TRBD2	TRBJ2-2	NA	CASSLTGTSVSAGELFF	TGCGCCAGCAGCTTGACCGGGACTAGTGTCTCCGCCGGGGAGCTGTTTTTT
TRBV7-3	TRBD2	TRBJ2-3	NA	CASSLKFVGAGTSTDTQYF	TGTGCCAGCAGCTTAAAATTCGTCGGAGCGGGGACTTCCACAGATACGCAGTATTTT
TRBV4-2	TRBD1	TRBJ1-6	NA	CASSQDLGTDYNSPLHF	TGTGCCAGCAGCCAAGATTTGGGGACAGACTATAATTCACCCCTCCACTTT
TRBV6-5	NA	TRBJ1-3	NA	CASSLTRVSGNTIYF	TGTGCCAGCAGTCTAACTCGCGTCTCTGGAAACACCATATATTTT
TRBV27	NA	TRBJ2-7	NA	CASSPRQIYEQYF	TGTGCCAGCAGTCCACGACAGATATACGAGCAGTACTTC
TRBV18	TRBD1	TRBJ1-2	NA	CASSTRQGADPINGYTF	TGTGCCAGCTCAACCCGACAGGGGGCCGATCCTATAAATGGCTACACCTTC
TRBV27	NA	TRBJ1-4	NA	CASSRGGSDEKLFF	TGTGCCAGCAGTAGGGGAGGGTCGGATGAAAAACTGTTTTTT
TRBV5-1	NA	TRBJ1-5	NA	CASSLDQANNQPQHF	TGCGCCAGCAGCTTGGATCAGGCAAACAATCAGCCCCAGCATTTT
TRBV6-6	NA	TRBJ1-3	NA	CASSYPGSAGNTIYF	TGTGCCAGCAGTTACCCCGGGAGCGCTGGAAACACCATATATTTT
TRBV19	TRBD1	TRBJ2-5	NA	CASTGQGAETQYF	TGTGCCAGTACCGGACAGGGAGCGGAGACCCAGTACTTC
TRBV6-6	TRBD2	TRBJ2-3	NA	CASSSVLAGGGDTQYF	TGTGCCAGCAGTTCGGTCCTAGCGGGGGGCGGGGATACGCAGTATTTT
TRBV24-1	TRBD2	TRBJ2-1	NA	CATSDPQRGDNNEQFF	TGTGCCACCAGTGACCCACAGCGGGGGGATAACAATGAGCAGTTCTTC
TRBV2	NA	TRBJ2-7	NA	CASSARWSEVYEQYF	TGTGCCAGCAGCGCACGCTGGTCAGAAGTATACGAGCAGTACTTC
TRBV21-1	NA	TRBJ1-2	NA	CASSKCDQGGQGDYGHTF	TGTGCCAGCAGCAAATGTGATCAAGGGGGACAGGGGGACTATGGCCACACCTTC
TRBV30	TRBD1	TRBJ2-7	NA	CACNPGTGRDEQYF	TGTGCCTGCAACCCCGGGACAGGGCGCGACGAGCAGTACTTC
TRBV6-5	NA	TRBJ1-1	NA	CASSRGLENTEAFF	TGTGCCAGCAGTCGGGGATTGGAGAACACTGAAGCTTTCTTT
TRBV7-3	TRBD1	TRBJ2-2	NA	CASSTPGTGNTGELFF	TGTGCCAGCAGCACCCCCGGGACAGGGAACACCGGGGAGCTGTTTTTT
TRBV9	NA	TRBJ1-4	NA	CASSVVKGLAATNEKLFF	TGTGCCAGCAGCGTAGTGAAGGGTTTAGCGGCAACTAATGAAAAACTGTTTTTT
TRBV23-1	TRBD1	TRBJ2-3	NA	CASRVRTYGTGWDTQYF	TGCGCCAGCAGAGTTCGTACCTACGGGACAGGGTGGGATACGCAGTATTTT
TRBV7-6	TRBD2	TRBJ2-5	NA	CASSPGAAGEETQYF	TGTGCCAGCAGCCCAGGCGCGGCGGGGGAGGAGACCCAGTACTTC
TRBV5-4	TRBD1	TRBJ2-1	once	CASSLEDGDRDNEQFF	TGTGCCAGCAGCTTGGAGGACGGGGACAGGGACAATGAGCAGTTCTTC
TRBV3-1/TRBV3-2	NA	TRBJ1-1	NA	CASRGGRVTEAFF	TGTGCCAGCAGGGGGGGTCGTGTCACTGAAGCTTTCTTT
TRBV6-2/TRBV6-3	TRBD2	TRBJ2-2	NA	CASSPRTSGGNTGELFF	TGTGCCAGCAGTCCCCGAACTAGCGGGGGGAACACCGGGGAGCTGTTTTTT